The 21 T cell receptor beta chains listed next were all sequenced from one sample in a study of shared clonotypes between healthy human individuals. The method was immunoSEQ multiplex PCR; TCRdb's version includes in-frame clones alone and lacks a portion of them. The sample has some 95,000 clones, almost 70% seen once. Sequences were obtained from memory CD8+ T cells sorted from blood. The subset was: CD45RO+ cells pooled with CCR7-negative TemRA cells. The receptors here all came from a man between 25 and 39 years old in good health.

This clone was picked up a small number of times. V gene TRBV28 combines with J gene TRBJ2-7; TRBD1 agrees at 8 bases. The ends lost 5 bases at V and 2 bases at J; junction bases unmatched: 8. Germline V gene sequence: CDR1 MDHEN, CDR2 SYDVKM. The CDR3 loop spans 15 amino acids. This CDR3 reads CASSPNRGLTYEQYF. The CDR3 region has the DNA TGTGCCAGCAGTCCGAACAGGGGGTTGACCTACGAGCAGTACTTC.

V and J are TRBV10-1 and TRBJ2-3; D is unclear. This CDR3 is 13 amino acids long. Germline lookup yields CDR1 WNHNN and CDR2 SYGVQD (reference sequence). V was clipped by 9 bases and J by 0 bases, with 10 bases between them. The DNA of the CDR3 is TGCGCCAGGCTTGATCCTAGCACAGATACGCAGTATTTT. Amino acids: CARLDPSTDTQYF.

The chain combines TRBV18 with TRBJ1-5; D unclear. The V end was cut by 6 bases, the J end by 6 bases, with 12 bases between. The germline V gene encodes CDR1 KGHSH and CDR2 LQKENI. The length of the CDR3 is 13 residues. CDR3 region: CASSLLDGQPQHF. DNA for the CDR3: TGTGCCAGCTCCCTCCTGGACGGTCAGCCCCAGCATTTT. The whole variable domain, filled in from reference TRBV18 and TRBJ1-5, reads NAGVMQNPRHLVRRRGQEARLRCSPMKGHSHVYWYRQLPEEGLKFMVYLQKENIIDESGMPKERFSAEFPKEGPSILRIQQVVRGDSAAYFCASSLLDGQPQHFGDGTRLSIL.

The sample holds a few counts of this clone. This chain joins TRBV6-1 and TRBJ2-7, with a weak D call TRBD2 (5 bases). V lost 3 bases to trimming and J lost 1 base, with 10 bases between them. This CDR3 contains 14 residues. Per the germline V gene, CDR1 is MNHNS and CDR2 is SASEGT. CDR3 protein: CASSEARTSYEQYF. The CDR3 DNA reads TGTGCCAGCAGTGAGGCCCGGACTTCCTACGAGCAGTACTTC.

This clone is a singleton in its sample. The CDR3 DNA follows: TGTGCCAGCAAACATCTAGCGGGAGGGGGTTTGGCCCAGTACTTC. Translated, it gives CASKHLAGGGLAQYF. The chain uses TRBV27 and TRBJ2-5; TRBD2 matches 12 bases. Unmatched junction bases numbered 12, after V lost 7 bases and J lost 9 bases. Germline V gene sequence: CDR1 MNHEY, CDR2 SMNVEV (reference sequence). The CDR3 sequence is 15 residues long.

This clone appeared a single time. This rearrangement joins TRBV18 to TRBJ1-4, with TRBD1 matching 9 bases. Trimming removed 5 bases from V and 5 bases from J; junction bases left unmatched: 9. Germline V lookup: CDR1 KGHSH, CDR2 LQKENI. The length of the CDR3 is 16 residues. CDR3 nucleotide sequence: TGTGCCAGCTCAGAGACCGGGACAGGGAGGAATGAAAAACTGTTTTTT. This codes for CASSETGTGRNEKLFF.

The V call is TRBV28, the J call TRBJ2-1, with 9 bases that match TRBD1. With 3 bases clipped from V and 8 bases from J, the junction kept 17 bases outside the gene matches. Germline CDR1 MDHEN, CDR2 SYDVKM. CDR3 length equals 18 residues. The CDR3 spells CASSFLVDLGQGRHEQFF. Written as DNA, the CDR3 is TGTGCCAGCAGTTTCCTCGTAGATTTGGGACAGGGTCGTCATGAGCAGTTCTTC.

This clone was counted ten times or more. V usage is TRBV25-1 and J usage is TRBJ1-5; the D gene is possibly TRBD1 (5 bases). The CDR3 covers 14 residues. The V gene lost 4 bases and the J gene lost 4 bases, with 11 bases spanning the gap. From germline, CDR1 is MGHDK and CDR2 SYGVNS. The CDR3 reads CASSVGGANQPQHF. CDR3 coding DNA: TGTGCCAGCAGTGTTGGGGGTGCAAATCAGCCCCAGCATTTT.

The chain carries TRBV7-8 and TRBJ2-2, with 7 nucleotides matching TRBD2. The ends lost 2 bases at V and 1 base at J; junction bases unmatched: 1. The CDR3 consists of 15 residues. Germline V lookup: CDR1 SGHVS, CDR2 FQNEAQ. The CDR3 nucleotides are TGTGCCAGCAGCTTATCTAGCGGGAACACCGGGGAGCTGTTTTTT. This gives the protein CASSLSSGNTGELFF.

The chain carries TRBV25-1 and TRBJ2-7; TRBD1 agrees at 8 bases. This CDR3 is built from 14 residues. V lost 4 bases and J lost 5; bases outside the gene matches: 7. CDR1 and CDR2 from the germline V gene are MGHDK and SYGVNS. CDR3 DNA sequence: TGTGCCAGCAGTGTCAGGGGGCGAGTCGACGAGCAGTACTTC. Its protein product is CASSVRGRVDEQYF.

This chain joins TRBV11-3 and TRBJ2-7; the match to TRBD2 covers 9 bases. Unmatched junction bases numbered 6, after V lost 4 bases and J lost 2 bases. Germline CDR1 SGHNT, CDR2 YENEEA. CDR3 length: 15 residues. As DNA, the CDR3 is TGTGCCAGCAGCTCCGGACTAGCGTTAGCCTACGAGCAGTACTTC. It specifies CASSSGLALAYEQYF.

This sequence joins TRBV9 and TRBJ1-3; D uncertain. From germline, CDR1 is SGDLS and CDR2 YYNGEE. This CDR3 comprises 17 residues. V was pared by 2 bases and J by 0 bases, with 15 bases between. The CDR3 loop is CASSVDAGRTSGNTIYF. The CDR3 DNA sequence: TGTGCCAGCAGCGTCGACGCCGGCAGGACCTCTGGAAACACCATATATTTT.

This clone was seen ten or more times. The rearrangement uses TRBV19 and TRBJ2-1; D is unclear. Trimming shortened V by 1 base and J by 4 bases, and 8 bases separated the two germline ends. The CDR3 runs 14 residues. Germline V gene sequence: CDR1 LNHDA, CDR2 SQIVND (reference sequence). In DNA, the CDR3 is TGTGCCAGTAGTATAGCTTCGGGTTACAATGAGCAGTTCTTC. Its translation is CASSIASGYNEQFF.

This clone appeared a single time. This chain uses TRBV5-1 with TRBJ2-7; 14 nucleotides agree with TRBD2. The V and J ends lost 4 bases and 5 bases, in that order; junction bases with no gene match: 5. Germline V lookup: CDR1 SGHRS, CDR2 YFSETQ. This CDR3 region has 15 residues. Written as DNA, the CDR3 is TGCGCCAGCAGCCTGACTAGCGGGAGGGCCCACGAGCAGTACTTC. Its protein product is CASSLTSGRAHEQYF.

This clone showed up just a few times. The chain uses TRBV19 and TRBJ1-2; perhaps TRBD1 as D (5 bases). Between the trimmed V and J ends, which lost 0 bases and 8 bases, there was a span of 22 bases. This CDR3 has 17 amino acids. The germline V gene has CDR1 LNHDA and CDR2 SQIVND (reference sequence). The CDR3 nucleotides read TGTGCCAGTAGTATAGATCTCGGGGCAGGAACCACACGGGGCTACACCTTC. The encoded protein is CASSIDLGAGTTRGYTF.

The genes are TRBV29-1 and TRBJ1-1, with D tentatively TRBD1 (5 bases). The CDR3 consists of 15 residues. V lost 5 bases and J 0 bases, leaving 16 bases between the germline ends. Germline CDR1 and CDR2: SQVTM and ANQGSEA. The CDR3 DNA reads TGCAGCGTTCAGCCCGGGTGGGGGATGAACACTGAAGCTTTCTTT. As protein: CSVQPGWGMNTEAFF. The full variable domain, rest sourced from reference TRBV29-1 and TRBJ1-1, is SAVISQKPSRDICQRGTSLTIQCQVDSQVTMMFWYRQQPGQSLTLIATANQGSEATYESGFVIDKFPISRPNLTFSTLTVSNMSPEDSSIYLCSVQPGWGMNTEAFFGQGTRLTVV.

The chain joins TRBV19 to TRBJ2-5; the D call may be TRBD1 or TRBD2 (5 bases each). This CDR3 spans 13 amino acids. Trimming took 2 bases from V and 4 from J, leaving 8 bases between them. Germline V gives CDR1 LNHDA, CDR2 SQIVND (reference sequence). The CDR3 DNA is TGTGCCAGTAGTATAAGGGGACGAGAGACCCAGTACTTC. Protein: CASSIRGRETQYF.

The chain joins TRBV5-5 to TRBJ2-4, with D perhaps matching TRBD1 or TRBD2 (5 bases each). The CDR3 totals 15 residues. V was cut by 1 base and J by 6 bases, with 14 bases left in between. Germline V gene sequence: CDR1 SGHKS, CDR2 YYEKEE (reference sequence). The CDR3 DNA reads TGTGCCAGCAGCTTGATTCAGGGTGGGGGAAACATTCAGTACTTC. Protein sequence: CASSLIQGGGNIQYF.

The chain couples TRBV7-8 to TRBJ1-4, with D perhaps TRBD1 (6 bases). The germline V and J ends were trimmed by 4 bases and 5 bases, with 29 bases remaining between them. Germline V gene sequence: CDR1 SGHVS, CDR2 FQNEAQ. This CDR3 spans 20 amino acids. The CDR3, as DNA: TGTGCCAGCAGCTCATACGGGTGGACTCTGGGGGCCAGAAGGAATGAAAAACTGTTTTTT. Residues: CASSSYGWTLGARRNEKLFF.

The chain uses TRBV7-9 and TRBJ2-7; 7 bases align to TRBD1. J gave up 3 bases and V 3 bases, and 2 bases lay outside the gene matches. The CDR3 has 13 amino acids. CDR1 and CDR2 (germline): SEHNR, FQNEAQ (reference sequence). The CDR3 here is CASSLPGGYEQYF. The CDR3 DNA sequence: TGTGCCAGCAGCTTGCCAGGGGGCTACGAGCAGTACTTC.

The V and J genes are TRBV27 and TRBJ2-5, with D unresolved. This CDR3 contains 15 residues. CDR1 and CDR2 (germline): MNHEY, SMNVEV (reference sequence). V lost 0 bases to trimming and J lost 3 bases, with 11 bases between them. Here the CDR3 DNA reads TGTGCCAGCAGTTTATCGATAACGCGTAAAGAGACCCAGTACTTC. Its protein product is CASSLSITRKETQYF.